Below, 21 T cell receptor beta chains from the same sample are listed, as sequenced in a study of identifying expanded T cells in peripheral blood. The protocol was immunoSEQ multiplex PCR, while the TCRdb copy is restricted to in-frame clones and leaves out a portion. The repertoire has over 85,000 clones, around 84% of them found once; the top ten carry 4% to 5.5%. Material for sequencing was blood. Source of these receptors: a person aged 18 to 70 in good health.

This chain joins TRBV18 and TRBJ1-2, with D perhaps TRBD1 (6 bases). Between the trimmed V and J ends, which lost 8 bases and 2 bases, there was a span of 21 bases. Per germline, CDR1 KGHSH and CDR2 LQKENI. This CDR3 region has 16 residues. The CDR3 DNA is TGTGCCAGCCGCGTCGGGGGAGACAGGACGAACTATGGCTACACCTTC. This sequence encodes CASRVGGDRTNYGYTF. The variable domain in full, with the rest retrieved from reference TRBV18 and TRBJ1-2, is NAGVMQNPRHLVRRRGQEARLRCSPMKGHSHVYWYRQLPEEGLKFMVYLQKENIIDESGMPKERFSAEFPKEGPSILRIQQVVRGDSAAYFCASRVGGDRTNYGYTFGSGTRLTVV.

V usage is TRBV11-2 and J usage is TRBJ2-5; 11 nucleotides align to TRBD2. Germline V CDR1 and CDR2: SGHAT, FQNNGV. The junction had 6 bases not matched to a gene; V was cut back by 4 bases and J by 5 bases. This CDR3 spans 15 amino acids. This CDR3 reads CASSYSGGARETQYF. The CDR3 coding sequence is TGTGCCAGCAGCTATAGCGGGGGGGCGCGGGAGACCCAGTACTTC.

This rearrangement joins TRBV6-1 to TRBJ1-2, with TRBD1 matching over 7 bases. The V gene end was trimmed by 2 bases and the J gene end by 5 bases; junction bases not matched to a gene: 8. This CDR3 has 15 amino acids. Germline V gene data show CDR1 as MNHNS and CDR2 as SASEGT. This CDR3 reads CASSEFQGGGYGYTF. Here the CDR3 DNA reads TGTGCCAGCAGTGAATTTCAGGGGGGCGGGTATGGCTACACCTTC.

This chain uses TRBV6-1 with TRBJ1-2, with D maybe TRBD1 (5 bases). This CDR3 spans 16 amino acids. Germline V gene lookup returns CDR1 MNHNS and CDR2 SASEGT. Trimming pared 1 base from V and 0 bases from J, leaving 12 bases between. In DNA, the CDR3 is TGTGCCAGCAGTGAAGGCCTGGGGACTTCTAACTATGGCTACACCTTC. Protein: CASSEGLGTSNYGYTF.

V and J are TRBV9 and TRBJ1-2, with D possibly being TRBD1 (5 bases). Per germline, CDR1 SGDLS and CDR2 YYNGEE. The CDR3 spans 16 residues. The V end lost 5 bases, the J end lost 0 bases, and 17 bases lay between the germline ends. In DNA, the CDR3 is TGTGCCAGCAGTCCGGAGAGGGGACTTCCTAACTATGGCTACACCTTC. Translating it yields CASSPERGLPNYGYTF.

Only one count was recorded for this clone. V usage is TRBV7-9 and J usage is TRBJ2-3; D uncertain. The CDR3 covers 18 residues. The germline gives CDR1 SEHNR, CDR2 FQNEAQ (reference sequence). With 5 bases removed from V and 5 bases from J, the gap between germline ends came to 26 bases. CDR3 in amino acids: CASSPRRYRVTDQDTQYF. The CDR3, as DNA: TGTGCCAGCAGCCCTCGACGTTATAGAGTGACTGACCAAGATACGCAGTATTTT.

Only one count was recorded for this clone. The rearrangement joins TRBV27 to TRBJ2-4; the D gene is possibly TRBD1 (5 bases). This CDR3 is 18 amino acids long. V lost 5 bases, J lost 7 bases, and 27 bases lay in between. From germline, CDR1 is MNHEY and CDR2 SMNVEV (reference sequence). For the CDR3, the DNA is TGTGCCAGCAGTCCCCTCCTTAACCAGGGATCAAGAATTAACATTCAGTACTTC. Amino acids: CASSPLLNQGSRINIQYF.

The sample holds a few counts of this clone. The chain links TRBV7-9 to TRBJ2-3; possibly TRBD2 for D (6 bases). Looked up from germline, CDR1 is SEHNR and CDR2 is FQNEAQ (reference sequence). This CDR3 region has 13 residues. V lost 1 base and J 6 bases, leaving 8 bases between the germline ends. The CDR3 loop reads CASSLDGRDTQYF. In DNA, the CDR3 is TGTGCCAGCAGCTTAGATGGGAGGGATACGCAGTATTTT.

This rearrangement joins TRBV15 to TRBJ2-7; tentatively, D is TRBD1 (5 bases). V gave up 1 base and J gave up 0 bases, with 16 bases separating them. The CDR3 runs 17 residues. Germline CDR1 and CDR2: LNHNV and YYDKDF (reference sequence). As DNA, the CDR3 is TGTGCCACCAGCAGAGCCCGACAGACGTTAAGCTCCTACGAGCAGTACTTC. Translation gives CATSRARQTLSSYEQYF.

The chain links TRBV7-2 to TRBJ2-1; 11 bases match TRBD2. The CDR3 extends over 16 amino acids. Germline trimming cut 5 bases from V and 6 bases from J; bases unmatched to any gene: 9. Germline CDR1 SGHTA, CDR2 FQGNSA. The CDR3 sequence: CASSPDSGGAVNEQFF. The CDR3 DNA follows: TGTGCCAGCAGCCCGGATAGCGGGGGGGCGGTCAATGAGCAGTTCTTC.

The chain has TRBV4-2 and TRBJ1-4; D not resolved. Trimming pared 0 bases from V and 5 bases from J, leaving 10 bases between. CDR1 and CDR2 (germline): LGHNA, YNFKEQ. The CDR3 is made up of 15 amino acids. This CDR3 reads CASSQETRTNEKLFF. The CDR3 region has the DNA TGTGCCAGCAGCCAAGAGACACGGACGAATGAAAAACTGTTTTTT.

V gene TRBV30 combines with J gene TRBJ2-5, with a weak D call TRBD2 (5 bases). Germline CDR1 is GTSNPN and CDR2 is SVGIG (reference sequence). The V end lost 0 bases, the J end lost 5 bases, and 19 bases lay between the germline ends. The CDR3 covers 16 residues. CDR3 in amino acids: CAWSVVEGLGRETQYF. In nucleotides, the CDR3 is TGTGCCTGGAGTGTAGTGGAAGGACTGGGAAGGGAGACCCAGTACTTC.

This chain connects TRBV7-7 to TRBJ2-3; perhaps D is TRBD1 or TRBD2 (5 bases each). Germline CDR1 is SSHAT and CDR2 is FNYEAQ (reference sequence). The germline V and J ends were trimmed by 1 base and 1 base, with 12 bases remaining between them. The CDR3 is made up of 16 amino acids. The DNA for the CDR3 is TGTGCCAGCAGCTTAGGGACCAGGGACCGCACAGATACGCAGTATTTT. It codes for CASSLGTRDRTDTQYF.

The chain joins TRBV19 to TRBJ2-5; D is unresolved. The CDR3 totals 13 residues. CDR1 and CDR2 (germline): LNHDA, SQIVND (reference sequence). The V end was cut by 6 bases, the J end by 5 bases, with 13 bases between. This CDR3 reads CASSPRIGETQYF. In DNA form, the CDR3 reads TGTGCCAGTAGCCCCAGAATAGGGGAGACCCAGTACTTC.

The J gene is TRBJ1-2, the V gene TRBV4-1; D is undetermined. The CDR3 totals 17 residues. Trimming cost V 2 bases and J 0 bases, with 16 bases left between them. Looked up from germline, CDR1 is MGHRA and CDR2 is YSYEKL. The CDR3 is CASSQHNGRITNYGYTF. CDR3 DNA sequence: TGCGCCAGCAGCCAACATAACGGGCGGATTACTAACTATGGCTACACCTTC.

CDR3 residues: CASSLPPGGETQYF. Here the CDR3 DNA reads TGCGCCAGCAGCTTACCCCCGGGGGGGGAGACCCAGTACTTC. V is TRBV5-1 and J is TRBJ2-5; 8 bases align to TRBD2. This CDR3 is 14 amino acids long. CDR1 and CDR2 (germline): SGHRS, YFSETQ. V gave up 2 bases and J gave up 5 bases; unmatched junction bases: 5.

This chain joins TRBV6-4 and TRBJ2-6; the D gene is possibly TRBD1 (7 bases). The CDR3 spans 20 residues. The germline V and J ends were trimmed by 1 base and 0 bases, with 19 bases remaining between them. CDR1 and CDR2 (germline): MRHNA, SNTAGT. The CDR3 sequence is CASSDYPPGQTSSGANVLTF. In DNA, the CDR3 is TGTGCCAGCAGTGACTACCCCCCGGGACAGACTAGCTCTGGGGCCAACGTCCTGACTTTC.

This CDR3 is CASTAGTSSYNEQFF. The CDR3 coding sequence is TGTGCCAGCACCGCCGGGACTAGCTCCTACAATGAGCAGTTCTTC. The gene calls are TRBV7-2 and TRBJ2-1; 8 bases are shared with TRBD2. V lost 7 bases and J lost 0; bases outside the gene matches: 5. CDR3 length: 15 residues. Germline CDR1 and CDR2: SGHTA and FQGNSA.

V gene TRBV11-2 combines with J gene TRBJ2-1; TRBD1 aligns across 9 bases. V was clipped by 5 bases and J by 6 bases; unmatched bases: 8. The CDR3 has 15 amino acids. CDR1 and CDR2 from the germline V gene are SGHAT and FQNNGV. The CDR3 reads CASSLWDRASNEQFF. CDR3 nucleotides: TGTGCCAGCAGCCTGTGGGACAGGGCGAGCAATGAGCAGTTCTTC.

The CDR3 here is CASCRDSLNTEAFF. In DNA, the CDR3 is TGTGCCAGCTGCCGGGACAGCTTGAACACTGAAGCTTTCTTT. The V and J genes are TRBV2 and TRBJ1-1, with 7 bases fitting TRBD1. Per germline, CDR1 SNHLY and CDR2 FYNNEI. The CDR3 is 14 residues long. V gave up 8 bases and J gave up 0 bases; unmatched junction bases: 6.

The genes are TRBV6-1 and TRBJ1-2; no reliable D call. The V gene's germline CDR1 is MNHNS and CDR2 SASEGT. V lost 2 bases, J lost 2 bases, and 9 bases lay in between. The CDR3 is 14 amino acids. CDR3 bases: TGTGCCAGCAGTGAATTTCCAAAGAACTATGGCTACACCTTC. Protein sequence: CASSEFPKNYGYTF.